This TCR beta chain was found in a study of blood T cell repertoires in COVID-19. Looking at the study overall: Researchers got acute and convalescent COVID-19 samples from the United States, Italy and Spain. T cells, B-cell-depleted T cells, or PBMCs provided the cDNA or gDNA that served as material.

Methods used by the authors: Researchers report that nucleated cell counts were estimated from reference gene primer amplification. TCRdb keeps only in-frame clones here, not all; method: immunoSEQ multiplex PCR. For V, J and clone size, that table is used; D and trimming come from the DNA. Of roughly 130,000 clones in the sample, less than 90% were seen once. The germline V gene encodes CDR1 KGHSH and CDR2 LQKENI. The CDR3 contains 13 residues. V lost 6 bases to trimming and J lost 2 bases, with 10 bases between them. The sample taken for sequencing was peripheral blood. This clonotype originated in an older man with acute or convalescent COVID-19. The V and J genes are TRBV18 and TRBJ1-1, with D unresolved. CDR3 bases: TGTGCCAGCTCGTTGAGCTTCAACACTGAAGCTTTCTTT. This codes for CASSLSFNTEAFF.